The 9 T cell receptor beta chains below were found in one sample sequenced in a study of prognosis after radiotherapy for stage I lung cancer. From genomic DNA, TCR beta CDR3 was amplified by two-round multiplex PCR. First-round PCR, the initial amplification, used primers specific to each TRBV and TRBJ gene. One entry per CDR3 protein results from TCRdb running MiXCR on the multiplex PCR reads. This sample has around 27,000 distinct CDR3 sequences, with 30% to 40% found just once. The sample consisted of PBMCs, taken before or after stereotactic body radiation therapy (not recorded which). Receptors were obtained from a donor over 45 with non-small cell lung cancer.

This clonotype was seen at least ten times. This sequence joins TRBV28 and TRBJ1-5; D might be TRBD1 (5 bases). Trimming removed 5 bases from V and 0 bases from J, with 14 bases in between. Germline CDR1 and CDR2: MDHEN and SYDVKM. CDR3 size: 16 residues. In DNA, the CDR3 is TGTGCCAGCAGTCCCGGCGGGGCTTATAGCAATCAGCCCCAGCATTTT. This gives the protein CASSPGGAYSNQPQHF.

The V and J genes are TRBV6-2 or TRBV6-3 and TRBJ2-7; a possible D gene is TRBD2 (6 bases). Trimming took off 2 bases at V and 5 bases at J, with 16 bases between the two ends. Germline CDR1 is MNHEY and CDR2 is SVGEGT. The CDR3 is 15 residues long. Here the CDR3 DNA reads TGTGCCAGCAGTTACAGCGTCCAGGGAGGCCACGAGCAGTACTTC. Translated, it gives CASSYSVQGGHEQYF.

This chain connects TRBV6-1 to TRBJ2-7; TRBD1 matches at 9 bases. The germline V gene encodes CDR1 MNHNS and CDR2 SASEGT. This CDR3 spans 16 amino acids. After removal of 6 bases from V and 0 bases from J, the junction contained 9 bases not matched to a gene. This CDR3 is CASRTGTGRTSYEQYF. CDR3 DNA sequence: TGTGCCAGCAGGACCGGGACAGGGCGTACCTCCTACGAGCAGTACTTC.

The chain combines TRBV7-2 with TRBJ2-5, with D possibly matching TRBD1 (6 bases). The germline V gene has CDR1 SGHTA and CDR2 FQGNSA. The ends were cut back, 5 bases at V and 2 bases at J, with 15 bases in the middle. The CDR3 contains 15 residues. The CDR3 region has the DNA TGTGCCAGCAGCAAGCGCTTTGGACAGCAAGAGACCCAGTACTTC. Protein product: CASSKRFGQQETQYF.

The rearrangement uses TRBV20-1 and TRBJ2-3; D gene uncertain. This CDR3 contains 12 residues. CDR1 and CDR2 from the germline V gene are DFQATT and SNEGSKA (reference sequence). Trimming took 5 bases from V and 2 from J, leaving 8 bases between them. CDR3 protein: CSAWVFTDTQYF. The CDR3, as DNA: TGCAGTGCTTGGGTTTTCACAGATACGCAGTATTTT.

The table lists this clonotype with many counts. The genes are TRBV20-1 and TRBJ1-5; maybe TRBD1 (6 bases). CDR3 length equals 13 residues. Germline CDR1 is DFQATT and CDR2 is SNEGSKA (reference sequence). Between the trimmed V and J ends, which lost 6 bases and 1 base, there was a span of 10 bases. The DNA for the CDR3 is TGCAGTGCCCGGGGGGCGAGCAATCAGCCCCAGCATTTT. Its translation: CSARGASNQPQHF.

This clonotype was counted many times. The gene calls are TRBV28 and TRBJ2-1, with 13 bases aligning to TRBD2. The germline CDR1 and CDR2 sequences are MDHEN and SYDVKM. Trimming at V came to 8 bases and at J to 9 bases, leaving 10 bases not matched to a gene. The length of the CDR3 is 15 residues. CDR3: CASFITSGRAGEQFF. The DNA for the CDR3 is TGTGCCAGCTTTATCACTAGCGGGAGGGCCGGTGAGCAGTTCTTC.

V and J are TRBV7-2 and TRBJ2-5; D unclear. The CDR3 consists of 12 residues. Germline CDR1 reads SGHTA; CDR2 reads FQGNSA. Between the trimmed V and J ends, which lost 6 bases and 5 bases, there was a span of 10 bases. The CDR3 sequence: CASRPAVETQYF. CDR3 coding DNA: TGTGCCAGCAGACCGGCCGTGGAGACCCAGTACTTC.

This clonotype was seen repeatedly, ten times or more. The rearrangement joins TRBV6-1 to TRBJ1-1; TRBD1 might be the D (5 bases). V was trimmed by 6 bases and J by 4 bases, leaving 21 bases between them. This CDR3 spans 16 amino acids. Germline loops: CDR1 MNHNS, CDR2 SASEGT. The CDR3 DNA is TGTGCCAGCAGATCGAAATTCAGGGTTTCGGGCACTGAAGCTTTCTTT. Residues: CASRSKFRVSGTEAFF.